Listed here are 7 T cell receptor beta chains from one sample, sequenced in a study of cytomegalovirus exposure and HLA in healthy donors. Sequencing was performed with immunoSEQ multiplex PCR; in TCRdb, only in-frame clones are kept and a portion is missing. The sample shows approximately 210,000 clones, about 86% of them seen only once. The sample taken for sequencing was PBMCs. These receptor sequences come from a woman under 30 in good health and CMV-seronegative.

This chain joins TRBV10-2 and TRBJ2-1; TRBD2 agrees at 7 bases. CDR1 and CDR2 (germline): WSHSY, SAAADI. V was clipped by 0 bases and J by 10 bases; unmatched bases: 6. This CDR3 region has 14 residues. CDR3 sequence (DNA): TGCGCCAGCAGTGAGTCGGGCGGGAGCGGCGAGCAGTTCTTC. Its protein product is CASSESGGSGEQFF.

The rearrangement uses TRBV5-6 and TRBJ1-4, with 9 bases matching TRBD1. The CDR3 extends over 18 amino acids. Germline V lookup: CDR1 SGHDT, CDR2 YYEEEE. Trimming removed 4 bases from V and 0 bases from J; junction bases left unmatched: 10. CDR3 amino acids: CASSPGQGSLATNEKLFF. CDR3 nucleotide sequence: TGTGCCAGCAGCCCTGGACAGGGGAGTCTTGCAACTAATGAAAAACTGTTTTTT.

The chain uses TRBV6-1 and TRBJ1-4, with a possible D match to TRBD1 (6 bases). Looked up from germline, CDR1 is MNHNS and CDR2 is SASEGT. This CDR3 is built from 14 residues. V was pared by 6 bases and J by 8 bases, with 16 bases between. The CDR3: CASRRTAREEKLFF. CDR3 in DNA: TGTGCCAGCAGACGGACAGCGAGGGAAGAAAAACTGTTTTTT.

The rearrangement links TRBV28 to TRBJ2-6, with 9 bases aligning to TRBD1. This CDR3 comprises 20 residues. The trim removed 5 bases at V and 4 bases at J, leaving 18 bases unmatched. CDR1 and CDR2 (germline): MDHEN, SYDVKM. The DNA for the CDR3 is TGTGCCAGCAGTCAGAGCACAGGGGGCAGTGGCTTTGGAGGGGCCAACGTCCTGACTTTC. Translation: CASSQSTGGSGFGGANVLTF. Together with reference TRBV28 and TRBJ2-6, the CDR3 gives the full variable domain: DVKVTQSSRYLVKRTGEKVFLECVQDMDHENMFWYRQDPGLGLRLIYFSYDVKMKEKGDIPEGYSVSREKKERFSLILESASTNQTSMYLCASSQSTGGSGFGGANVLTFGAGSRLTVL.

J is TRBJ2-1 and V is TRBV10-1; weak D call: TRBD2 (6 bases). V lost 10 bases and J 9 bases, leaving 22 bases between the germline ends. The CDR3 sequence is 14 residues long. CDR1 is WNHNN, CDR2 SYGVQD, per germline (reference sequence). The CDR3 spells CAMCENGRGIEQFF. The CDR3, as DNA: TGCGCCATGTGCGAGAACGGGAGAGGGATTGAGCAGTTCTTC.

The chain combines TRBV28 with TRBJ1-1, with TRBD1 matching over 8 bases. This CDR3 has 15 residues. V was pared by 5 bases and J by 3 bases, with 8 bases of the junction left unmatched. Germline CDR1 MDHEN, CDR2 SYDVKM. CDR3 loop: CASSLAGQGYTEAFF. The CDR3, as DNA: TGTGCCAGCAGTCTCGCCGGACAGGGCTACACTGAAGCTTTCTTT.

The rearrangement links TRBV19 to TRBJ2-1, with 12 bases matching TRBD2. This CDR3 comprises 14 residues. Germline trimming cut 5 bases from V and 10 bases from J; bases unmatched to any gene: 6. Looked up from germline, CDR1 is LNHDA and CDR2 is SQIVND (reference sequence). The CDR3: CASSEGTSGPEQFF. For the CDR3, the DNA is TGTGCCAGTAGTGAGGGGACTAGCGGGCCGGAGCAGTTCTTC.